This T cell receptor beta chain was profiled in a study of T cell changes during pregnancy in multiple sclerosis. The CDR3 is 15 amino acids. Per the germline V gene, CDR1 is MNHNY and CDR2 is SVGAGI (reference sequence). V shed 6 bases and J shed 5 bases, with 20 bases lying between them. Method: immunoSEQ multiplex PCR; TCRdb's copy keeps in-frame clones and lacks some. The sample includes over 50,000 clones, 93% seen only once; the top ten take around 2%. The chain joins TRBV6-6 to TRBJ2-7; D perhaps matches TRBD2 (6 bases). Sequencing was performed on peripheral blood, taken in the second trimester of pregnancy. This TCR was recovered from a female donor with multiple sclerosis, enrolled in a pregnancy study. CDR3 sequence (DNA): TGTGCCAGCAGCGGAGGGAAGGAAGTCCACAACGAGCAGTACTTC. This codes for CASSGGKEVHNEQYF.